Below, 23 T cell receptor beta chains from the same sample are listed, as sequenced in a study of regulatory T cells in long-lasting Graves disease. Time point of the sample: newly diagnosed GD, antithyroid drugs for less than 3 months. The TCR library was prepared using RNA isolated from PBMCs. CDR3 regions were amplified by Arm-PCR using iRepertoire HTBI primers to build TCR beta libraries. TCRdb analysed the multiplex PCR reads with MiXCR anew, one entry per CDR3 protein. The sample lists hundreds of thousands of distinct CDR3 sequences, roughly 14% seen once, with roughly a tenth in the top ten. These data were also reused for a study on T cells in Graves' hyperthyroidism and ophthalmopathy.

This material consisted of peripheral blood mononuclear cells (PBMCs), taken at new diagnosis, from a patient treated with antithyroid drugs. The receptors come from a man younger than 45 with Graves disease.

The table lists this clonotype with many counts. This chain uses TRBV6-2 or TRBV6-3 with TRBJ1-1; D ambiguous. CDR1 is MNHEY, CDR2 SVGEGT, per germline. The CDR3 loop spans 14 amino acids. With 2 bases removed from V and 1 base from J, the gap between germline ends came to 8 bases. This chain's CDR3 is CASSYLGPNTEAFF. The CDR3 DNA is TGTGCCAGCAGTTACCTAGGCCCGAACACTGAAGCTTTCTTT.

The chain carries TRBV20-1 and TRBJ2-1; 9 nucleotides match TRBD2. CDR1 and CDR2 (germline): DFQATT, SNEGSKA (reference sequence). V was pared by 4 bases and J by 8 bases, with 6 bases of the junction left unmatched. This CDR3 comprises 13 residues. CDR3: CSAISGRAYEQFF. CDR3 nucleotides: TGCAGTGCTATTAGCGGGAGAGCCTATGAGCAGTTCTTC.

This clonotype has at least ten counts. The V gene is TRBV2, the J gene TRBJ2-1; D possibly uses TRBD1 or TRBD2 (5 bases each). Trimming took off 6 bases at V and 3 bases at J, with 12 bases between the two ends. CDR3 length equals 14 residues. Germline V lookup: CDR1 SNHLY, CDR2 FYNNEI. DNA for the CDR3: TGTGCCAGCAGAACCCGGGACCACTACAATGAGCAGTTCTTC. It encodes CASRTRDHYNEQFF.

This clonotype appeared many times. This chain links TRBV28 with TRBJ2-6; TRBD1 matches at 9 bases. Germline trimming cut 6 bases from V and 2 bases from J; bases unmatched to any gene: 11. Germline values: CDR1 MDHEN, CDR2 SYDVKM. The CDR3 has 18 amino acids. CDR3 amino acids: CASRQRTGVKAGANVLTF. In DNA form, the CDR3 reads TGTGCCAGCAGGCAACGGACAGGGGTAAAAGCTGGGGCCAACGTCCTGACTTTC.

This clonotype was observed at least ten times. V is TRBV2 and J is TRBJ2-1; 8 bases are shared with TRBD1. The V gene end was trimmed by 5 bases and the J gene end by 8 bases; junction bases not matched to a gene: 17. Germline CDR1 reads SNHLY; CDR2 reads FYNNEI. This CDR3 region has 17 residues. CDR3 residues: CASSIFWTGNFRDEQFF. In DNA form, the CDR3 reads TGTGCCAGCAGTATCTTTTGGACAGGGAATTTTAGGGATGAGCAGTTCTTC.

This clonotype was observed many times. The chain links TRBV5-1 to TRBJ2-5; 10 bases fit TRBD1. Trimming took 3 bases from V and 4 from J; bases not matched to a gene: 6. The germline V gene has CDR1 SGHRS and CDR2 YFSETQ. The CDR3 length is 15 residues. The CDR3 loop reads CASSSGTGAPETQYF. The CDR3 DNA is TGCGCCAGCAGCTCCGGGACAGGGGCTCCAGAGACCCAGTACTTC.

This clonotype came up a few times. The chain has TRBV2 and TRBJ2-1; D remains ambiguous. The CDR3 consists of 15 residues. V lost 5 bases to trimming and J lost 8 bases, with 19 bases between them. The germline V gene encodes CDR1 SNHLY and CDR2 FYNNEI. The chain's CDR3 is CASSPTALPADEQFF. The CDR3 nucleotides read TGTGCCAGCAGTCCCACCGCCCTACCCGCCGATGAGCAGTTCTTC.

This clonotype came up many times. The rearrangement links TRBV10-3 to TRBJ1-6; D perhaps matches TRBD1 (5 bases). In germline, CDR1 is ENHRY, CDR2 SYGVKD. This CDR3 contains 13 residues. Trimming shortened V by 8 bases and J by 7 bases, and 12 bases separated the two germline ends. The CDR3 loop is CAIGGGRNSPLHF. In nucleotides, the CDR3 is TGTGCCATCGGGGGGGGTCGGAATTCACCCCTCCACTTT.

The genes are TRBV25-1 and TRBJ2-1; a weak D match, TRBD2 (5 bases). The V and J ends lost 1 base and 0 bases respectively, with 10 bases between them. Germline V gives CDR1 MGHDK, CDR2 SYGVNS. This CDR3 has 16 amino acids. The CDR3 loop reads CASSEFPGSSYNEQFF. DNA of the CDR3: TGTGCCAGCAGTGAATTCCCGGGGAGCTCCTACAATGAGCAGTTCTTC.

This clonotype was counted ten times or more. V usage is TRBV5-1 and J usage is TRBJ2-1; 7 bases are shared with TRBD2. The CDR3 covers 14 residues. Germline V gene lookup returns CDR1 SGHRS and CDR2 YFSETQ. The V segment lost 2 bases and the J segment 9 bases; nucleotides outside the gene matches: 8. The CDR3 spells CASSFGTTWGEQFF. CDR3 nucleotides: TGCGCCAGCAGCTTTGGGACTACCTGGGGTGAGCAGTTCTTC.

The chain joins TRBV6-1 to TRBJ1-5, with a possible D match to TRBD1 (5 bases). V lost 2 bases, J lost 5 bases, and 13 bases lay in between. The CDR3 extends over 15 amino acids. The germline V gene has CDR1 MNHNS and CDR2 SASEGT. The CDR3 is CASSESSGLYQPQHF. For the CDR3, the DNA is TGTGCCAGCAGTGAAAGTTCAGGGCTCTATCAGCCCCAGCATTTT.

This clonotype has a count of ten or more. The chain combines TRBV12-3 or TRBV12-4 with TRBJ1-5, with D perhaps TRBD1 (6 bases). V gave up 5 bases and J gave up 11 bases, with 19 bases separating them. This CDR3 has 14 residues. DNA for the CDR3: TGTGCCAGCAGTCCAGAGGGGGGAACAGCAGCCCAGCATTTT. Protein: CASSPEGGTAAQHF.

This clonotype was seen more than once but under ten times. The CDR3 DNA is TGTGCCAGTAGTATAGTAAGTAGCGGCATCAATGAGCAGTTCTTC. Protein product: CASSIVSSGINEQFF. J is TRBJ2-1 and V is TRBV19, with a possible D match to TRBD2 (6 bases). Germline lookup yields CDR1 LNHDA and CDR2 SQIVND (reference sequence). Trimming pared 1 base from V and 6 bases from J, leaving 13 bases between. The CDR3 has 15 amino acids.

About this clonotype itself: A much larger clonotype is one base distant, so this may be a read error. The V and J genes are TRBV24-1 and TRBJ2-3; TRBD2 matches 9 bases. Germline V CDR1 and CDR2: KGHDR, SFDVKD. CDR3 length equals 16 residues. The CDR3 nucleotides read TGTGCCACCAGTGCTAGCGGGATTTCTTCAGCAGATACGCGGTATTTT. As protein: CATSASGISSADTRYF.

A few counts support this clonotype. The chain couples TRBV29-1 to TRBJ2-4; possibly TRBD1 for D (7 bases). The V gene's germline CDR1 is SQVTM and CDR2 ANQGSEA. This CDR3 contains 16 residues. Trimming left V 3 bases short and J 1 base short, with 16 bases between. CDR3 sequence: CSVDGVEGAAKNIQYF. CDR3 bases: TGCAGCGTTGACGGGGTGGAGGGGGCGGCCAAAAACATTCAGTACTTC. The full variable domain, rest sourced from reference TRBV29-1 and TRBJ2-4, is SAVISQKPSRDICQRGTSLTIQCQVDSQVTMMFWYRQQPGQSLTLIATANQGSEATYESGFVIDKFPISRPNLTFSTLTVSNMSPEDSSIYLCSVDGVEGAAKNIQYFGAGTRLSVL.

The genes are TRBV19 and TRBJ2-6; no clear D. This CDR3 spans 15 amino acids. CDR1 and CDR2 (germline): LNHDA, SQIVND (reference sequence). V lost 5 bases and J lost 0, with 8 bases in between. The CDR3 DNA is TGTGCCAGTAGTGGCCAGGTCTCTGGGGCCAACGTCCTGACTTTC. It yields the protein CASSGQVSGANVLTF.

This clonotype was detected a few times. The chain uses TRBV20-1 and TRBJ1-4; a possible D gene is TRBD1 (5 bases). V was trimmed by 3 bases and J by 7 bases, leaving 12 bases between them. This CDR3 contains 13 residues. Germline V lookup: CDR1 DFQATT, CDR2 SNEGSKA (reference sequence). CDR3 bases: TGCAGTGCTAGCCCGGGGCCCGGTGAAAAACTGTTTTTT. It translates to CSASPGPGEKLFF.

This chain connects TRBV27 to TRBJ2-7; a weak D match, TRBD2 (6 bases). V was pared by 5 bases and J by 3 bases, with 17 bases between. CDR1 and CDR2 from the germline V gene are MNHEY and SMNVEV (reference sequence). The CDR3 has 15 residues. The CDR3 bases are TGTGCCAGCAGTCCCTATCGGGAGTACGGCTACGAGCAGTACTTC. This codes for CASSPYREYGYEQYF.

The sample holds many counts of this clonotype. This rearrangement joins TRBV2 to TRBJ2-3, with 14 nucleotides matching TRBD2. V trimming: 10 bases; J trimming: 2 bases; junction bases outside the gene matches: 8. Germline CDR1 SNHLY, CDR2 FYNNEI. The CDR3 has 16 amino acids. In DNA form, the CDR3 reads TGTGCCACACGGACTAGCGGGAGGACCTTCACAGATACGCAGTATTTT. It encodes CATRTSGRTFTDTQYF.

This clonotype has a count of ten or more. This rearrangement joins TRBV7-9 to TRBJ1-2; 7 bases agree with TRBD1. The germline gives CDR1 SEHNR, CDR2 FQNEAQ (reference sequence). The CDR3 runs 14 residues. Unmatched junction bases numbered 7, after V lost 6 bases and J lost 3 bases. As DNA, the CDR3 is TGTGCCAGCAGTCGCGGACAGGTTGACTATGGCTACACCTTC. Its translation: CASSRGQVDYGYTF.

This clonotype was picked up a small number of times. This chain joins TRBV20-1 and TRBJ2-5, with D unclear. The germline V gene has CDR1 DFQATT and CDR2 SNEGSKA (reference sequence). This CDR3 is built from 12 residues. V lost 3 bases to trimming and J lost 2 bases, with 7 bases between them. CDR3 coding DNA: TGCAGTGCTAGGCGGATACAAGAGACCCAGTACTTC. This translates into CSARRIQETQYF.

This clonotype was detected ten times or more. The V call is TRBV5-5, the J call TRBJ2-1; D may be TRBD1 (6 bases). The CDR3 has 16 residues. V was cut by 0 bases and J by 5 bases, with 15 bases left in between. The germline gives CDR1 SGHKS, CDR2 YYEKEE (reference sequence). The CDR3 sequence is CASSLAPATGNNEQFF. CDR3 nucleotides: TGTGCCAGCAGCTTGGCCCCCGCTACAGGGAACAATGAGCAGTTCTTC.

The J gene is TRBJ2-7, the V gene TRBV9, with 11 bases matching TRBD2. Germline CDR1 reads SGDLS; CDR2 reads YYNGEE. This CDR3 is built from 14 residues. J lost 6 bases, V lost 4 bases, and 6 bases had no gene match. The CDR3 is CASSPRTSGFEQYF. The CDR3 coding sequence is TGTGCCAGCAGCCCCCGGACTAGCGGGTTCGAGCAGTACTTC.